The 30 T cell receptor beta chains presented below share a single source sample, sequenced in a study of blood T cell repertoires in COVID-19. TCRdb's table, derived via immunoSEQ multiplex PCR, lists solely in-frame clones and lacks some. This table has more than 150,000 clones, about nine tenths appearing once. Sequencing input: peripheral blood. The receptors come from a man aged 40-49 years with acute or convalescent COVID-19.

J is TRBJ2-1 and V is TRBV11-2, with 11 bases identical to TRBD2. V shed 5 bases, J shed 2 bases, and the junction held 5 bases outside the gene matches. The CDR3 length is 16 residues. Germline values: CDR1 SGHAT, CDR2 FQNNGV. The DNA for the CDR3 is TGTGCCAGCAGCGGGACTAGCGGTCTTCCCTACAATGAGCAGTTCTTC. Its protein product is CASSGTSGLPYNEQFF.

This clone appeared a few times. This rearrangement joins TRBV12-3 or TRBV12-4 to TRBJ2-2, with D unclear. V shed 0 bases and J shed 4 bases, with 3 bases lying between them. The CDR3 has 13 residues. Here the CDR3 reads CASSLAGTGELFF. CDR3 nucleotide sequence: TGTGCCAGCAGTTTAGCCGGCACCGGGGAGCTGTTTTTT.

The chain employs TRBV7-8 and TRBJ2-1; possible D gene TRBD1, 5 bases. The V end lost 7 bases, the J end lost 5 bases, and 15 bases lay between the germline ends. The CDR3 has 14 amino acids. Germline V gene data show CDR1 as SGHVS and CDR2 as FQNEAQ. The CDR3, as DNA: TGTGCCAGCACCATCAGACAGTCCGACAATGAGCAGTTCTTC. This gives the protein CASTIRQSDNEQFF.

J is TRBJ1-2 and V is TRBV5-4, with D possibly TRBD1 on 5 matching bases. Trimming removed 0 bases from V and 2 bases from J, with 17 bases in between. This CDR3 spans 17 amino acids. Germline V CDR1 and CDR2: SGHNT, YYREEE (reference sequence). CDR3 sequence (DNA): TGTGCCAGCAGCTTGGTAGGGGCGGGGGTTAGAAACTATGGCTACACCTTC. It encodes CASSLVGAGVRNYGYTF.

The genes are TRBV10-3 and TRBJ2-1; 13 positions match TRBD2. CDR1 is ENHRY and CDR2 is SYGVKD in the germline V gene. The CDR3 sequence is 15 residues long. J was trimmed by 10 bases and V by 3 bases; bases with no gene match: 6. The CDR3 region is CAISDPGTSGDEQFF. The CDR3 DNA follows: TGTGCCATCAGTGATCCCGGGACTAGCGGGGACGAGCAGTTCTTC.

The V call is TRBV15, the J call TRBJ2-5; tentative D call: TRBD2 (6 bases). This CDR3 spans 14 amino acids. V lost 1 base and J 2 bases, leaving 8 bases between the germline ends. The germline gives CDR1 LNHNV, CDR2 YYDKDF (reference sequence). The CDR3, as DNA: TGTGCCACCAGCAGAGGCGGGGTTCAAGAGACCCAGTACTTC. Protein sequence: CATSRGGVQETQYF.

This clone was observed a single time. The J gene is TRBJ2-1, the V gene TRBV6-5, with TRBD1 identical over 7 bases. Germline V gives CDR1 MNHEY, CDR2 SVGAGI. The CDR3 runs to 11 residues. Unmatched junction bases numbered 8, after V lost 6 bases and J lost 15 bases. The CDR3 DNA follows: TGTGCCAGCAGCCCCGGGACAGTGTGGTTCTTC. This codes for CASSPGTVWFF.

This clone was recorded once. The chain combines TRBV11-2 with TRBJ2-7; D ambiguous. Between the trimmed V and J ends, which lost 4 bases and 2 bases, there was a span of 15 bases. CDR1 is SGHAT, CDR2 FQNNGV, per germline. The CDR3 consists of 15 residues. Here the CDR3 DNA reads TGTGCCAGCAGCTCTGTACGAACTATGACCTACGAGCAGTACTTC. Protein product: CASSSVRTMTYEQYF. Full variable domain (rest looked up from reference TRBV11-2 and TRBJ2-7): EAGVAQSPRYKIIEKRQSVAFWCNPISGHATLYWYQQILGQGPKLLIQFQNNGVVDDSQLPKDRFSAERLKGVDSTLKIQPAKLEDSAVYLCASSSVRTMTYEQYFGPGTRLTVT.

The rearrangement uses TRBV27 and TRBJ2-7; tentatively, D is TRBD1 (5 bases). CDR3 length: 14 residues. V was trimmed by 3 bases and J by 0 bases, leaving 9 bases between them. Germline V gene sequence: CDR1 MNHEY, CDR2 SMNVEV (reference sequence). The CDR3 protein is CASSFQGSSYEQYF. CDR3 coding DNA: TGTGCCAGCAGTTTCCAGGGAAGCTCCTACGAGCAGTACTTC.

The chain joins TRBV2 to TRBJ2-3, with D perhaps TRBD1 (6 bases). Germline lookup yields CDR1 SNHLY and CDR2 FYNNEI. The CDR3 covers 17 residues. Trimming cost V 3 bases and J 1 base, with 17 bases left between them. The CDR3, as DNA: TGTGCCAGCAGTGATGCCCTATCTGGGGGCGGCACAGATACGCAGTATTTT. It codes for CASSDALSGGGTDTQYF.

The rearrangement joins TRBV12-3 or TRBV12-4 to TRBJ1-1; weak D call: TRBD1 (5 bases). With 3 bases removed from V and 3 bases from J, the gap between germline ends came to 8 bases. This CDR3 has 13 amino acids. The CDR3 region has the DNA TGTGCCAGCAGTTTGAACAGGTACACTGAAGCTTTCTTT. It encodes CASSLNRYTEAFF.

The chain combines TRBV6-6 with TRBJ2-3; 7 nucleotides align to TRBD1. V shed 0 bases, J shed 1 base, and the junction held 4 bases outside the gene matches. CDR1 is MNHNY and CDR2 is SVGAGI in the germline V gene (reference sequence). This CDR3 comprises 16 residues. The CDR3 bases are TGTGCCAGCAGTTACTCGGGGACAGTCCGCACAGATACGCAGTATTTT. Amino acid sequence: CASSYSGTVRTDTQYF.

This clone has just one count. The chain has TRBV19 and TRBJ1-1; 7 nucleotides line up with TRBD1. The trim removed 5 bases at V and 6 bases at J, leaving 9 bases unmatched. Per germline, CDR1 LNHDA and CDR2 SQIVND (reference sequence). CDR3 size: 14 residues. The CDR3 loop is CASSGRDRVPEAFF. The CDR3 DNA sequence: TGTGCCAGTAGTGGCCGGGACAGAGTCCCTGAAGCTTTCTTT.

The rearrangement links TRBV11-2 to TRBJ1-3, with 7 bases that match TRBD1. The V gene's germline CDR1 is SGHAT and CDR2 FQNNGV. CDR3 length: 15 amino acids. V lost 5 bases and J lost 4; bases outside the gene matches: 8. CDR3 sequence (DNA): TGTGCCAGCAGCCCCCGACAGGGATCGGGAAACACCATATATTTT. Translating gives CASSPRQGSGNTIYF. Drawing the rest from reference TRBV11-2 and TRBJ1-3, the complete variable domain is EAGVAQSPRYKIIEKRQSVAFWCNPISGHATLYWYQQILGQGPKLLIQFQNNGVVDDSQLPKDRFSAERLKGVDSTLKIQPAKLEDSAVYLCASSPRQGSGNTIYFGEGSWLTVV.

The genes are TRBV7-2 and TRBJ1-6; D might be TRBD1 (6 bases). CDR3 length equals 17 residues. The germline CDR1 and CDR2 sequences are SGHTA and FQGNSA. The V end lost 1 base, the J end lost 5 bases, and 15 bases lay between the germline ends. The CDR3 reads CASSLEGRAGDNSPLHF. The CDR3 bases are TGTGCCAGCAGCTTAGAGGGGAGGGCAGGGGATAATTCACCCCTCCACTTT. Complete variable domain (other parts from reference TRBV7-2 and TRBJ1-6): GAGVSQSPSNKVTEKGKDVELRCDPISGHTALYWYRQSLGQGLEFLIYFQGNSAPDKSGLPSDRFSAERTGGSVSTLTIQRTQQEDSAVYLCASSLEGRAGDNSPLHFGNGTRLTVT.

The chain uses TRBV5-1 and TRBJ2-3, with TRBD1 identical over 9 bases. The V gene's germline CDR1 is SGHRS and CDR2 YFSETQ. CDR3 length: 16 amino acids. The J segment lost 4 bases and the V segment lost 0 bases, leaving 6 bases of the junction unmatched. CDR3 sequence (DNA): TGCGCCAGCAGCTTGGCTTGGACAGGGGTACCAGATACGCAGTATTTT. It translates to CASSLAWTGVPDTQYF.

The gene calls are TRBV27 and TRBJ1-6, with TRBD1 matching 7 bases. V dropped 2 bases and J dropped 7; count of bases not matched to a gene: 8. The germline CDR1 and CDR2 sequences are MNHEY and SMNVEV (reference sequence). This CDR3 region has 16 residues. The CDR3, as DNA: TGTGCCAGCAGTTTAAATGGAGGGGGCTGGAATTCACCCCTCCACTTT. Translated, it gives CASSLNGGGWNSPLHF.

This clone was seen a few times. The chain has TRBV19 and TRBJ2-7, with 9 bases lining up with TRBD2. CDR1 is LNHDA and CDR2 is SQIVND in the germline V gene (reference sequence). The CDR3 runs to 16 residues. After removal of 2 bases from V and 1 base from J, the junction contained 6 bases not matched to a gene. DNA of the CDR3: TGTGCCAGTAGTATACTTATAACTAGCGGGTCCTACGAGCAGTACTTC. It is translated as CASSILITSGSYEQYF.

The chain uses TRBV19 and TRBJ2-2; D is ambiguous. CDR1 LNHDA and CDR2 SQIVND come from the germline V gene (reference sequence). Deletions cut 8 bases from V and 3 bases from J, with 13 bases between. The length of the CDR3 is 14 residues. This chain's CDR3 is CASSSQSYTGELFF. The CDR3 DNA sequence: TGTGCCAGTTCGAGTCAAAGCTACACCGGGGAGCTGTTTTTT. Drawing the rest from reference TRBV19 and TRBJ2-2, the complete variable domain is DGGITQSPKYLFRKEGQNVTLSCEQNLNHDAMYWYRQDPGQGLRLIYYSQIVNDFQKGDIAEGYSVSREKKESFPLTVTSAQKNPTAFYLCASSSQSYTGELFFGEGSRLTVL.

The sample holds a few counts of this clone. The chain joins TRBV15 to TRBJ1-5; 7 nucleotides line up with TRBD1. V lost 8 bases, J lost 4 bases, and 17 bases stayed unmatched. Germline V lookup: CDR1 LNHNV, CDR2 YYDKDF (reference sequence). The CDR3 extends over 17 amino acids. CDR3 region: CATGGLMVDRANQPQHF. CDR3 DNA: TGTGCCACCGGGGGCCTCATGGTCGACAGGGCGAATCAGCCCCAGCATTTT.

In nucleotides, the CDR3 is TGCGCCAGCAGCTTGGGAGACAGGGGGCGCGTGGAGACCCAGTACTTC. Its protein product is CASSLGDRGRVETQYF. This chain links TRBV5-1 with TRBJ2-5; 10 bases match TRBD1. V dropped 0 bases and J dropped 5; count of bases not matched to a gene: 7. This CDR3 comprises 16 residues. The germline gives CDR1 SGHRS, CDR2 YFSETQ. Drawing the rest from reference TRBV5-1 and TRBJ2-5, the complete variable domain is KAGVTQTPRYLIKTRGQQVTLSCSPISGHRSVSWYQQTPGQGLQFLFEYFSETQRNKGNFPGRFSGRQFSNSRSEMNVSTLELGDSALYLCASSLGDRGRVETQYFGPGTRLLVL.

The table lists this clone with a few counts. The chain is built from TRBV19 and TRBJ1-2, with 9 bases lining up with TRBD1. Trimming at V came to 5 bases and at J to 4 bases, leaving 11 bases not matched to a gene. Germline V gene sequence: CDR1 LNHDA, CDR2 SQIVND (reference sequence). The length of the CDR3 is 16 residues. CDR3 loop: CASSGGYRGLSYGYTF. The CDR3 DNA follows: TGTGCCAGTAGTGGGGGATACAGGGGGCTGAGCTATGGCTACACCTTC.

The rearrangement uses TRBV6-1 and TRBJ1-1, with 8 bases fitting TRBD1. Germline CDR1 reads MNHNS; CDR2 reads SASEGT. CDR3 length: 15 amino acids. The V and J ends lost 3 bases and 5 bases, in that order; junction bases with no gene match: 8. CDR3 loop: CASSEGRTGLTEAFF. The CDR3 DNA reads as TGTGCCAGCAGTGAGGGACGGACAGGGTTAACTGAAGCTTTCTTT.

CDR3 in DNA: TGTGCCAGTAGTCTCAGGACTCAAGAGACCCAGTACTTC. Protein sequence: CASSLRTQETQYF. The V and J genes are TRBV19 and TRBJ2-5, with a possible D match to TRBD2 (5 bases). Germline CDR1 reads LNHDA; CDR2 reads SQIVND (reference sequence). The CDR3 consists of 13 residues. V dropped 5 bases and J dropped 2 bases, with 9 bases sitting between them.

The rearrangement uses TRBV5-5 and TRBJ1-1, with 8 bases that match TRBD1. Germline CDR1 SGHKS, CDR2 YYEKEE (reference sequence). This CDR3 region has 14 residues. After removal of 5 bases from V and 6 bases from J, the junction contained 9 bases not matched to a gene. DNA for the CDR3: TGTGCCAGCAGAGCGTCACAGGGGGTCTCTGAAGCTTTCTTT. This gives the protein CASRASQGVSEAFF.

This clone has only a few counts. The V and J genes are TRBV7-6 and TRBJ1-2; D gene uncertain. With 6 bases removed from V and 3 bases from J, the gap between germline ends came to 17 bases. The germline gives CDR1 SGHVS, CDR2 FNYEAQ. This CDR3 is built from 15 residues. The CDR3 DNA reads TGTGCCAGCAGTCCTCGTGAGGGCAGGTACTATGGCTACACCTTC. This gives the protein CASSPREGRYYGYTF.

The chain combines TRBV7-9 with TRBJ1-1; TRBD1 agrees at 8 bases. The ends lost 1 base at V and 5 bases at J; junction bases unmatched: 6. This CDR3 region has 15 residues. The germline gives CDR1 SEHNR, CDR2 FQNEAQ (reference sequence). The CDR3 region has the DNA TGTGCCAGCAGCTTAGAACAGGGGGGTCGGACTGAAGCTTTCTTT. Translation: CASSLEQGGRTEAFF.

The sample holds one count of this clone. This chain connects TRBV7-6 to TRBJ2-7; tentative D call: TRBD2 (7 bases). Germline-derived CDR1 and CDR2 are SGHVS and FNYEAQ. The CDR3 has 15 amino acids. Trimming removed 5 bases at V and 6 bases at J, with 20 bases between. The CDR3 spells CASSRTGGLAAEQYF. CDR3 bases: TGTGCCAGCAGCCGAACCGGGGGGCTAGCGGCCGAGCAGTACTTC.

The V and J genes are TRBV6-5 and TRBJ2-1; 10 bases match TRBD2. This CDR3 region has 15 residues. Germline-derived CDR1 and CDR2 are MNHEY and SVGAGI. The V and J ends lost 6 bases and 10 bases, in that order; junction bases with no gene match: 12. The CDR3 DNA reads as TGTGCCAGCAGCAACCAGGGAGCGGGGGGGCAGGAGCAGTTCTTC. As protein: CASSNQGAGGQEQFF.

The V gene is TRBV29-1, the J gene TRBJ1-1; a weak D match, TRBD1 (5 bases). Trimming stripped 5 bases from V and 3 bases from J, with 13 bases between. The CDR3 is made up of 13 amino acids. Germline CDR1 reads SQVTM; CDR2 reads ANQGSEA. The CDR3 region is CSVRGRVHTEAFF. The CDR3, as DNA: TGCAGCGTTAGGGGTCGGGTACACACTGAAGCTTTCTTT. Based on the CDR3 plus reference TRBV29-1 and TRBJ1-1, the full variable domain is SAVISQKPSRDICQRGTSLTIQCQVDSQVTMMFWYRQQPGQSLTLIATANQGSEATYESGFVIDKFPISRPNLTFSTLTVSNMSPEDSSIYLCSVRGRVHTEAFFGQGTRLTVV.